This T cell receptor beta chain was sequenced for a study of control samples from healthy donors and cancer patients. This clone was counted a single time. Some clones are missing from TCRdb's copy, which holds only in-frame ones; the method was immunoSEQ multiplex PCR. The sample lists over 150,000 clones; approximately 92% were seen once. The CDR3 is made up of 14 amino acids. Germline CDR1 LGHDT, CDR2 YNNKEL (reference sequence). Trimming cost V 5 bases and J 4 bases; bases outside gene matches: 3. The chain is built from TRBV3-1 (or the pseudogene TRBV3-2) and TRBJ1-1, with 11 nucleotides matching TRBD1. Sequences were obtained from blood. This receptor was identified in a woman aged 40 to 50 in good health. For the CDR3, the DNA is TGTGCCAGCAGCACCGGGACAGGGGGCACTGAAGCTTTCTTT. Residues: CASSTGTGGTEAFF.